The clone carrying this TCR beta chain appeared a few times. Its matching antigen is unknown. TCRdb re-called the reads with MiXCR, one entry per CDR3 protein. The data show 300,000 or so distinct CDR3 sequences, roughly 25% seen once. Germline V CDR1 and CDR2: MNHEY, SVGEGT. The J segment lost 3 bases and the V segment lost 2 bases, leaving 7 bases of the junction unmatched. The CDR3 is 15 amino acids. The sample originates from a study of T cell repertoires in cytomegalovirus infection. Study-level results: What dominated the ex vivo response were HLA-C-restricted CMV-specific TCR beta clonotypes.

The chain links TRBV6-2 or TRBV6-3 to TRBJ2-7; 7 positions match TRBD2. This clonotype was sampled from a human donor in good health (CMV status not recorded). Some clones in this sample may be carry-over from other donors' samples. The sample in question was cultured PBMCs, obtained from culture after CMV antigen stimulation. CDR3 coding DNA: TGTGCCAGCAGTTACGGCGGGAGCCCCTTCTACGAGCAGTACTTC. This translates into CASSYGGSPFYEQYF.